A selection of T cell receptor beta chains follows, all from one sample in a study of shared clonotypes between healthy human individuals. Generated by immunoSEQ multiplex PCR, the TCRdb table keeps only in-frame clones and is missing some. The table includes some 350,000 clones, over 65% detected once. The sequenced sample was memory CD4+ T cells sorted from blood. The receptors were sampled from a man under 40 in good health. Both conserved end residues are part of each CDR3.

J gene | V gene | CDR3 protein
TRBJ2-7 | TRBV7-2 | CASSSQGGSYEQYF
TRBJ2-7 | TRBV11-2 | CASSRTGSSYEQYF
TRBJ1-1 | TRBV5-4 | CASSLEMGTEAFF
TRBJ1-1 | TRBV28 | CASSLRQGASNTEAFF
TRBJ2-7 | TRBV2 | CASTDRRSYEQYF
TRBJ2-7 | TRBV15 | CATSRGGTGAYEQYF
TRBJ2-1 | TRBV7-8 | CASSLSGFGLLSYNEQFF
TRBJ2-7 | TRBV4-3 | CASSQSSIYRGTYEQYF
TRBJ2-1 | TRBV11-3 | CASSLVASNEQFF
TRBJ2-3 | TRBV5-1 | CASSLSPGGTDTQYF
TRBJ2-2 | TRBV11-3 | CASSLLSQTNTGELFF
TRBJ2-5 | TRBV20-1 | CSAFRDTQYF
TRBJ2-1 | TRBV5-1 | CASRREPSYNEQFF
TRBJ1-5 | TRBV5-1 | CASSLGTGANQPQHF
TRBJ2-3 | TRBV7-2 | CASSGTSGRLDTQYF
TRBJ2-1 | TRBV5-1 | CASSTSGRAGEQFF
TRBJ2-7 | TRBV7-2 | CASSFGLRVEQYF
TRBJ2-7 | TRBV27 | CATAAGDSYEQYF
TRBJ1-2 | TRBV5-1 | CASSFNQALYGYTF
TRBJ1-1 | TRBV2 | CASRVSRDATEAFF
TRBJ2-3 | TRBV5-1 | CATSHGQGKTDTQYF
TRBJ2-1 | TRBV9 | CASSVDPPGGAYNEQFF
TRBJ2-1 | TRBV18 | CASSPDRGASAEQFF
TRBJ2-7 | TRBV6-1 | CASSEGGQGYEQYF
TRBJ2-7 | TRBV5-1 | CASSVDGNPAYEQYF
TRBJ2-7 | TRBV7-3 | CASSFSGSEQYF
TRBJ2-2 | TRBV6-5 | CASSSLAGVLTGELFF
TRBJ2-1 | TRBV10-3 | CAIGLQGEGEQFF
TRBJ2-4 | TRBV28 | CASRHQGDRIQYF
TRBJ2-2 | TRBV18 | CASSLTSRTANTGELFF
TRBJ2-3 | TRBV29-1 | CSVDLAGGLGTQYF
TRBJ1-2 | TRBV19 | CASTMDSSNYGYTF
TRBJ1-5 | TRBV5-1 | CASSLGGGEQPQHF
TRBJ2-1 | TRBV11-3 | CASSLVAAEQFF
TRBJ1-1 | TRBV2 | CASSELGGAVAEAFF